A selection of T cell receptor beta chains follows, all from one sample in a study of CD8+ T cells in alopecia areata. TCRdb keeps only in-frame clones here, not all; method: immunoSEQ multiplex PCR. The sample contains 140,000 to 150,000 clones, around 60% of which appear only once. The source was CD4+ T cells sorted from blood, collected at week 0. These receptors originate from a human donor with alopecia areata. The CDR3 runs from the conserved cysteine through the conserved F or W. Fields, in order: CDR3 length, V gene, J gene, CDR3 protein.

16	TRBV4-2	TRBJ1-5	CASSQAGYGSNQPQHF
13	TRBV5-1	TRBJ2-3	CASSGESSDTQYF
14	TRBV15	TRBJ1-3	CATRLAYSGNTIYF
15	TRBV7-2	TRBJ2-1	CASSPLAGGYNEQFF
13	TRBV4-2	TRBJ2-7	CASSQDGQGGRYF
12	TRBV29-1	TRBJ2-1	CTAKPDRNEQFF
14	TRBV5-1	TRBJ1-2	CASSLVGVNYGYTF
15	TRBV6-5	TRBJ1-2	CASSYSRQGDYGYTF
13	TRBV9	TRBJ1-2	CASSVDANYGYTF
16	TRBV4-2	TRBJ1-2	CASSQDEDPANYGYTF
15	TRBV10-3	TRBJ1-5	CAISHQGSGNQPQHF
11	TRBV20-1	TRBJ2-5	CSAYRVETQYF
14	TRBV4-3	TRBJ1-2	CASSQEGSLWGYTF
15	TRBV4-2	TRBJ1-2	CASSQDGGKGLIRSF
15	TRBV29-1	TRBJ1-1	CSARVGIASGTEAFF
10	TRBV25-1	TRBJ2-7	CASSPSEQYF
17	TRBV30	TRBJ2-6	CAWKSPGHTSGANVLTF
16	TRBV10-3	TRBJ2-7	CAISASPQGTVVEQYF
12	TRBV7-9	TRBJ2-7	CASSFTGAEQYF
16	TRBV6-6	TRBJ1-3	CASRSSGQAGGNTIYF
16	TRBV7-8	TRBJ1-1	CASSLSGRTSNTEAFF
14	TRBV23-1	TRBJ1-5	CASRRGISNQPQHF
15	TRBV5-1	TRBJ2-5	CASSHVTSGQETQYF